This T cell receptor beta chain comes out of a study of shared clonotypes between healthy human individuals. This CDR3 is built from 12 residues. The germline V and J ends were trimmed by 2 bases and 1 base, with 5 bases remaining between them. Germline V gene data show CDR1 as GTSNPN and CDR2 as SVGIG (reference sequence). Using immunoSEQ multiplex PCR, the repertoire was profiled, and TCRdb retains in-frame clones only, with some absent. The sample carries more than 2,000,000 clones, 90% to 95% recorded once. The J gene is TRBJ1-1, the V gene TRBV30; D not certain. Sequencing used naive CD4+ T cells from PBMCs. Subset given: CD45RA+ positively selected. This TCR came from a man between 18 and 29 years old in good health. Some clones in this sample may be carry-over from other donors' samples. The CDR3 sequence: CAWSRANTEAFF. CDR3 nucleotides: TGTGCCTGGAGTCGTGCGAACACTGAAGCTTTCTTT.